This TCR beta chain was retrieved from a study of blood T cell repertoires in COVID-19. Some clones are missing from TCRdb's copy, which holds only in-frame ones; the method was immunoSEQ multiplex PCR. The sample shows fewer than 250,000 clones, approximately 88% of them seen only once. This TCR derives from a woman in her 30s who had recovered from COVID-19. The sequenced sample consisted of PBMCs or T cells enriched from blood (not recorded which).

The CDR3 region is CAWSGLAGSSGRANEQFF. The CDR3 nucleotides read TGTGCCTGGAGTGGGCTAGCGGGCTCATCAGGGAGGGCCAATGAGCAGTTCTTC. The chain is built from TRBV30 and TRBJ2-1; 8 nucleotides align to TRBD2. The CDR3 is 18 amino acids. The V gene's germline CDR1 is GTSNPN and CDR2 SVGIG (reference sequence). V dropped 1 base and J dropped 6; count of bases not matched to a gene: 17.